This entry lists 10 T cell receptor beta chains sequenced from one sample in a study of blood T cell repertoires in COVID-19. Profiling relied on immunoSEQ multiplex PCR, and the TCRdb table lists in-frame clones only, not all of them. Of a few hundred thousand clones in the sample, roughly 86% are singletons; the top ten hold approximately 4%. Input material: peripheral blood. The receptors were sampled from a man younger than 30 with active or convalescent COVID-19.

This chain uses TRBV5-1 with TRBJ2-7, with 16 nucleotides matching TRBD2. V lost 4 bases and J lost 2; bases outside the gene matches: 6. In germline, CDR1 is SGHRS, CDR2 YFSETQ. The CDR3 consists of 17 residues. The CDR3 DNA sequence: TGCGCCAGCAGCCTCGGGACTAGCGGGAGGGCCGCCTACGAGCAGTACTTC. It translates to CASSLGTSGRAAYEQYF.

The rearrangement uses TRBV30 and TRBJ2-1; 9 bases are shared with TRBD2. There are 14 residues in the CDR3. After removal of 5 bases from V and 8 bases from J, the junction contained 10 bases not matched to a gene. The germline gives CDR1 GTSNPN, CDR2 SVGIG (reference sequence). CDR3 sequence (DNA): TGTGCCTGGCATCCCGGGACTAGCAGCTATGAGCAGTTCTTC. The encoded protein is CAWHPGTSSYEQFF.

This chain's CDR3 is CASVLPTGTEAFF. In nucleotides, the CDR3 is TGTGCCAGTGTGTTGCCGACAGGCACTGAAGCTTTCTTT. V usage is TRBV25-1 and J usage is TRBJ1-1; weak D call: TRBD1 (6 bases). Trimming cost V 9 bases and J 4 bases, with 15 bases left between them. CDR3 length equals 13 residues. Per germline, CDR1 MGHDK and CDR2 SYGVNS. The full variable domain, completed using reference TRBV25-1 and TRBJ1-1, is EADIYQTPRYLVIGTGKKITLECSQTMGHDKMYWYQQDPGMELHLIHYSYGVNSTEKGDLSSESTVSRIRTEHFPLTLESARPSHTSQYLCASVLPTGTEAFFGQGTRLTVV.

The chain couples TRBV18 to TRBJ2-4; 13 bases match TRBD2. In germline, CDR1 is KGHSH, CDR2 LQKENI. The trim removed 4 bases at V and 9 bases at J, leaving 9 bases unmatched. The CDR3 loop spans 16 amino acids. The CDR3 DNA is TGTGCCAGCTCACAGGGGACTAGCGGGACCTCCCCCATTCAGTACTTC. Amino acids: CASSQGTSGTSPIQYF.

This clone was found a few times. The CDR3 DNA is TGTGCCAGCAGCTTTTACGGGAGATCTGGAAACACCATATATTTT. Encoded protein: CASSFYGRSGNTIYF. The chain combines TRBV5-6 with TRBJ1-3; D is unresolved. Germline V gives CDR1 SGHDT, CDR2 YYEEEE. Trimming pared 2 bases from V and 1 base from J, leaving 10 bases between. There are 15 residues in the CDR3. The full variable domain, with the rest looked up from reference TRBV5-6 and TRBJ1-3, is DAGVTQSPTHLIKTRGQQVTLRCSPKSGHDTVSWYQQALGQGPQFIFQYYEEEERQRGNFPDRFSGHQFPNYSSELNVNALLLGDSALYLCASSFYGRSGNTIYFGEGSWLTVV.

The chain employs TRBV19 and TRBJ2-1, with TRBD2 matching 7 bases. The CDR3 totals 17 residues. The V and J ends lost 5 bases and 6 bases, in that order; junction bases with no gene match: 16. Germline-derived CDR1 and CDR2 are LNHDA and SQIVND (reference sequence). The CDR3 nucleotides read TGTGCCAGTAGTCCTCACCCACGGGGGGAGGGAATCAATGAGCAGTTCTTC. Translating gives CASSPHPRGEGINEQFF.

This clone was detected only once. The chain carries TRBV6-1 and TRBJ2-4; tentative D call: TRBD1 (5 bases). The V end lost 2 bases, the J end lost 2 bases, and 10 bases lay between the germline ends. CDR1 is MNHNS, CDR2 SASEGT, per germline. The CDR3 runs to 15 residues. The CDR3 protein is CASSELQGPKNIQYF. The CDR3 DNA is TGTGCCAGCAGTGAACTCCAGGGCCCCAAAAACATTCAGTACTTC.

V and J are TRBV3-1 (or the pseudogene TRBV3-2) and TRBJ2-3; 8 nucleotides agree with TRBD2. CDR1 and CDR2 from the germline V gene are LGHDT and YNNKEL (reference sequence). This CDR3 contains 17 residues. With 4 bases clipped from V and 0 bases from J, the junction kept 9 bases outside the gene matches. The CDR3 DNA is TGTGCCAGCAGCCCTTACCTAGCGGGTACTAGCACAGATACGCAGTATTTT. The encoded protein is CASSPYLAGTSTDTQYF.

This clone was counted a single time. The rearrangement uses TRBV24-1 and TRBJ2-1, with 9 bases aligning to TRBD1. V lost 1 base and J lost 1; bases outside the gene matches: 4. Germline CDR1 KGHDR, CDR2 SFDVKD. The CDR3 consists of 17 residues. CDR3 region: CATSDFGTGWSYNEQFF. CDR3 coding DNA: TGTGCCACCAGTGATTTTGGGACAGGGTGGTCCTACAATGAGCAGTTCTTC.

This sequence joins TRBV10-3 and TRBJ2-7; D may be TRBD1 (6 bases). CDR3 length: 15 amino acids. The germline V gene encodes CDR1 ENHRY and CDR2 SYGVKD. V dropped 6 bases and J dropped 3 bases, with 18 bases sitting between them. The CDR3 is CAISAATGSHYEQYF. For the CDR3, the DNA is TGTGCCATCAGCGCGGCTACAGGGTCGCACTACGAGCAGTACTTC.